This TCR beta chain was found in a study of blood T cell repertoires in COVID-19. Overall study: Samples came from the United States, Italy and Spain, spanning acute and convalescent COVID-19.

Produced via immunoSEQ multiplex PCR; TCRdb's table is partial and in-frame only. The data contain a few hundred thousand clones, 75% to 85% of them seen just once; the ten biggest clones take up 9.5% to 10%. The germline CDR1 and CDR2 sequences are SGHRS and YFSETQ. Trimming stripped 1 base from V and 4 bases from J, with 8 bases between. CDR3 length equals 13 residues. The receptor was isolated from a man over 45 with active or convalescent COVID-19. The sequencing sample was made of peripheral blood. V and J are TRBV5-1 and TRBJ1-2; no clear D. Written as DNA, the CDR3 is TGCGCCAGCAGCTTGCGGGAAGGCTATGGCTACACCTTC. This codes for CASSLREGYGYTF.